This T cell receptor (beta chain) appears in the sequencing data of a study of regulatory T cells in long-lasting Graves disease. Regarding the study as a whole: Relative to new patients (roughly 1,000), persistent patients exhibited greater sharing of public clonotypes (approximately 2,700).

Time point indicated: newly diagnosed GD, antithyroid drugs for less than 3 months. Isolated PBMC RNA provided the starting material for the TCR library. Graves' disease diagnoses followed American Thyroid Association guidelines. This clonotype was detected ten times or more. Its antigen remains unidentified. In building TCR beta libraries, iRepertoire HTBI primers were used together with Arm-PCR of CDR3 regions. TCRdb processed the multiplex PCR reads anew with MiXCR; each CDR3 protein has one entry. The table includes 510,000 or so distinct CDR3 sequences, approximately 12% detected once. The sample was also linked to a second study, of T cells in Graves' hyperthyroidism and ophthalmopathy.

This material consisted of peripheral blood mononuclear cells (PBMCs), taken at new diagnosis, from a patient treated with antithyroid drugs. The sequence was collected from a woman aged 25 to 45 with Graves disease.

The chain's CDR3 is CASMEGAINQPQHF. For the CDR3, the DNA is TGTGCCAGTATGGAGGGGGCAATCAATCAGCCCCAGCATTTT. V usage is TRBV19 and J usage is TRBJ1-5; 7 bases agree with TRBD1. J gave up 3 bases and V 7 bases, and 6 bases lay outside the gene matches. This CDR3 has 14 amino acids. Germline loops: CDR1 LNHDA, CDR2 SQIVND (reference sequence).